This record concerns one TCR beta chain sequence. The data derive from a study of T cell changes during pregnancy in multiple sclerosis. The trim removed 1 base at V and 3 bases at J, leaving 6 bases unmatched. The CDR3 runs to 15 residues. Germline V gene lookup returns CDR1 SGHDN and CDR2 FVKESK. Some clones are missing from TCRdb's copy, which holds only in-frame ones; the method was immunoSEQ multiplex PCR. The sample holds approximately 28,000 clones, 75% to 90% seen once. This chain uses TRBV14 with TRBJ2-7; 7 bases map to TRBD2. The source is a female donor with multiple sclerosis, enrolled in a pregnancy study. The sample in question was CD8+ T cells from peripheral blood mononuclear cells, obtained in the second trimester of pregnancy. CDR3 sequence: CASSQVIGRNYEQYF. The CDR3 DNA sequence: TGTGCCAGCAGCCAAGTTATCGGGAGGAACTACGAGCAGTACTTC. Combining the CDR3 with reference TRBV14 and TRBJ2-7 gives the whole variable domain EAGVTQFPSHSVIEKGQTVTLRCDPISGHDNLYWYRRVMGKEIKFLLHFVKESKQDESGMPNNRFLAERTGGTYSTLKVQPAELEDSGVYFCASSQVIGRNYEQYFGPGTRLTVT.